The 7 T cell receptor beta chains below come from one sample, sequenced in a study of shared clonotypes between healthy human individuals. Here immunoSEQ multiplex PCR was the method, and the copy in TCRdb shows in-frame clones only, minus some. The table includes millions of clones, 85% to 95% detected once. The sequencing input was naive CD4+ T cells sorted from blood. Subset in this sample: CD45RA+ positively selected. The receptor source for this set is a man between 18 and 29 years old in good health.

CDR3 nucleotide sequence: TGCGCCAGCAGCGTCCTGCCAGTGACAGGGGGTTCCTACGAGCAGTACTTC. This gives the protein CASSVLPVTGGSYEQYF. The genes are TRBV5-1 and TRBJ2-7; 9 nucleotides line up with TRBD1. Per germline, CDR1 SGHRS and CDR2 YFSETQ. Trimming removed 4 bases from V and 1 base from J; junction bases left unmatched: 12. This CDR3 has 17 amino acids.

The V call is TRBV2, the J call TRBJ2-3; D is possibly TRBD1 or TRBD2 (5 bases each). Looked up from germline, CDR1 is SNHLY and CDR2 is FYNNEI. With 6 bases removed from V and 0 bases from J, the gap between germline ends came to 13 bases. The CDR3 is 15 amino acids. CDR3 nucleotides: TGTGCCAGCAGGGGACGAGCGGAAAGCACAGATACGCAGTATTTT. This translates into CASRGRAESTDTQYF. The full variable domain, in which reference TRBV2 and TRBJ2-3 provide the parts outside the CDR3, is EPEVTQTPSHQVTQMGQEVILRCVPISNHLYFYWYRQILGQKVEFLVSFYNNEISEKSEIFDDQFSVERPDGSNFTLKIRSTKLEDSAMYFCASRGRAESTDTQYFGPGTRLTVL.

In the case of this clone: The sample carries other DNA sequences with the same CDR3. The chain combines TRBV5-4 with TRBJ2-2; D may be TRBD1 (6 bases). The CDR3 contains 15 residues. Deletions cut 2 bases from V and 0 bases from J, with 8 bases between. The germline CDR1 and CDR2 sequences are SGHNT and YYREEE (reference sequence). The CDR3 protein is CASSLRTANTGELFF. CDR3 DNA sequence: TGTGCCAGCAGCTTACGGACAGCGAACACCGGGGAGCTGTTTTTT. The whole variable domain, filled in from reference TRBV5-4 and TRBJ2-2, reads ETGVTQSPTHLIKTRGQQVTLRCSSQSGHNTVSWYQQALGQGPQFIFQYYREEENGRGNFPPRFSGLQFPNYSSELNVNALELDDSALYLCASSLRTANTGELFFGEGSRLTVL.

V is TRBV6-5 and J is TRBJ2-5; D gene ambiguous. The germline V gene has CDR1 MNHEY and CDR2 SVGAGI. This CDR3 is built from 13 residues. Deletions cut 5 bases from V and 9 bases from J, with 16 bases between. The CDR3 here is CASSTKVETAQYF. Written as DNA, the CDR3 is TGTGCCAGCAGTACTAAAGTGGAGACGGCCCAGTACTTC.

As concerns this clone: Different DNA sequences within this sample yield the same CDR3. V gene TRBV7-2 combines with J gene TRBJ2-7; 8 positions match TRBD2. This CDR3 is 16 amino acids long. Germline V gene sequence: CDR1 SGHTA, CDR2 FQGNSA. V was pared by 2 bases and J by 1 base, with 7 bases of the junction left unmatched. The CDR3 nucleotides read TGTGCCAGCAGCTTACTCGTCGGGAGGGCTTCCTACGAGCAGTACTTC. Protein: CASSLLVGRASYEQYF.

The gene calls are TRBV27 and TRBJ2-3, with 13 bases lining up with TRBD2. Germline loops: CDR1 MNHEY, CDR2 SMNVEV (reference sequence). The length of the CDR3 is 19 residues. V was clipped by 6 bases and J by 4 bases; unmatched bases: 16. The CDR3 here is CASRQISGLAGSRSDTQYF. DNA of the CDR3: TGTGCCAGCAGGCAGATATCGGGACTAGCGGGGTCTAGATCAGATACGCAGTATTTT.

J is TRBJ2-3 and V is TRBV18, with a weak D call TRBD1 (6 bases). The germline V gene encodes CDR1 KGHSH and CDR2 LQKENI. Trimming took off 5 bases at V and 4 bases at J, with 13 bases between the two ends. This CDR3 contains 14 residues. The chain's CDR3 is CASSSQGSADTQYF. Here the CDR3 DNA reads TGTGCCAGCTCATCGCAGGGGAGCGCAGATACGCAGTATTTT. Together with reference TRBV18 and TRBJ2-3, the CDR3 gives the full variable domain: NAGVMQNPRHLVRRRGQEARLRCSPMKGHSHVYWYRQLPEEGLKFMVYLQKENIIDESGMPKERFSAEFPKEGPSILRIQQVVRGDSAAYFCASSSQGSADTQYFGPGTRLTVL.